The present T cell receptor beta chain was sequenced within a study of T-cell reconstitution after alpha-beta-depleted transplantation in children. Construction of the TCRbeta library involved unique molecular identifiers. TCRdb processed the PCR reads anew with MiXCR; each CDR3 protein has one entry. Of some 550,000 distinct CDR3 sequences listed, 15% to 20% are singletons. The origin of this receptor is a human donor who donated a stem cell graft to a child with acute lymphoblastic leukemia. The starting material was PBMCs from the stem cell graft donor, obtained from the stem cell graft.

The CDR3 sequence is CASSEWSGEGSYGYTF. Here the CDR3 DNA reads TGTGCCAGCAGTGAATGGTCAGGGGAGGGGAGTTATGGCTACACCTTC. The chain links TRBV25-1 to TRBJ1-2, with D possibly TRBD1 on 6 matching bases. V lost 1 base, J lost 5 bases, and 17 bases lay in between. This CDR3 comprises 16 residues. Germline CDR1 MGHDK, CDR2 SYGVNS.